This T cell receptor (beta chain) was documented in a study of T cell changes during pregnancy in multiple sclerosis. Trimming took 3 bases from V and 2 from J, leaving 10 bases between them. In germline, CDR1 is LNHDA, CDR2 SQIVND (reference sequence). The CDR3 loop spans 14 amino acids. Method: immunoSEQ multiplex PCR; TCRdb's copy keeps in-frame clones and lacks some. The table lists tens of thousands of clones, around 89% of them singletons. This sequence was found in a female donor in good health, enrolled as a control in a pregnancy study. This specimen consisted of peripheral blood, obtained in the first trimester of pregnancy. The rearrangement uses TRBV19 and TRBJ1-1; tentatively, D is TRBD1 (6 bases). The CDR3 DNA follows: TGTGCCAGTAGTATTCGGGACACCAACACTGAAGCTTTCTTT. Its protein product is CASSIRDTNTEAFF.